Below, 11 T cell receptor beta chains from the same sample are listed, as sequenced in a study of beta chain features in type 1 diabetes. Study results and caveats: When Type 1 diabetes patients were examined, their TCRB CDR3s proved moderately but significantly shorter in all four CD4+ subsets.

Antigen specificity for these receptors is unknown. Expressed TCRB transcripts got sequenced, as all isolated RNA was reverse transcribed. Assay: immunoSEQ multiplex PCR; the TCRdb copy retains only in-frame clones and omits some. The sample includes around 250,000 clones, 13% to 15% of them seen just once. Sequencing used naive CD4+ T cells from blood. The receptor set was obtained from a young man with type 1 diabetes.

The chain has TRBV11-2 and TRBJ2-7, with 7 bases lining up with TRBD2. Unmatched junction bases numbered 3, after V lost 1 base and J lost 0 bases. CDR3 size: 15 residues. Germline V gene lookup returns CDR1 SGHAT and CDR2 FQNNGV. Here the CDR3 DNA reads TGTGCCAGCAGCTTAGGGGGACTACTCTCCTACGAGCAGTACTTC. This encodes CASSLGGLLSYEQYF. Using reference TRBV11-2 and TRBJ2-7 for the parts outside the CDR3, the full variable domain is EAGVAQSPRYKIIEKRQSVAFWCNPISGHATLYWYQQILGQGPKLLIQFQNNGVVDDSQLPKDRFSAERLKGVDSTLKIQPAKLEDSAVYLCASSLGGLLSYEQYFGPGTRLTVT.

This clone was counted only a few times. In DNA form, the CDR3 reads TGCGCCAGCAGCGGACGCACGGGATTCTCCTACAATGAGCAGTTCTTC. This translates into CASSGRTGFSYNEQFF. The chain joins TRBV5-1 to TRBJ2-1; weak D call: TRBD2 (5 bases). V was shortened by 4 bases and J by 0 bases, with 14 bases between the two germline ends. This CDR3 has 16 residues. Germline V gene lookup returns CDR1 SGHRS and CDR2 YFSETQ.

This clone was detected a few times. This chain connects TRBV7-9 to TRBJ2-5; TRBD1 aligns across 7 bases. Germline V lookup: CDR1 SEHNR, CDR2 FQNEAQ (reference sequence). The length of the CDR3 is 17 residues. With 1 base clipped from V and 4 bases from J, the junction kept 12 bases outside the gene matches. DNA of the CDR3: TGTGCCAGCAGCTTAGGACAGGGTGAGGTCCGACGAGAGACCCAGTACTTC. Translating it yields CASSLGQGEVRRETQYF.

This clone was observed a few times. The chain recombines TRBV4-2 with TRBJ2-3, with D possibly matching TRBD2 (6 bases). The CDR3 is made up of 16 amino acids. With 2 bases removed from V and 2 bases from J, the gap between germline ends came to 14 bases. Per germline, CDR1 LGHNA and CDR2 YNFKEQ. The CDR3: CASSQNTGLITDTQYF. As DNA, the CDR3 is TGTGCCAGCAGCCAAAATACGGGACTTATCACAGATACGCAGTATTTT.

This clone appeared a single time. This chain connects TRBV7-3 to TRBJ2-1, with 7 bases lining up with TRBD1. The V and J ends lost 2 bases and 5 bases, in that order; junction bases with no gene match: 9. Per germline, CDR1 SGHTA and CDR2 FQGTGA. The CDR3 runs 16 residues. CDR3 sequence reads: CASSLFFDRDNNEQFF. The CDR3 region has the DNA TGTGCCAGCAGCTTATTTTTTGACAGGGACAACAATGAGCAGTTCTTC.

This clone has only a few counts. This chain joins TRBV19 and TRBJ2-3; 8 bases agree with TRBD2. Looked up from germline, CDR1 is LNHDA and CDR2 is SQIVND (reference sequence). The CDR3 covers 15 residues. V was clipped by 7 bases and J by 3 bases; unmatched bases: 9. CDR3 coding DNA: TGTGCCAGTAACCCCTACGGGGGGGTGACAGATACGCAGTATTTT. This gives the protein CASNPYGGVTDTQYF. Complete variable domain (other parts from reference TRBV19 and TRBJ2-3): DGGITQSPKYLFRKEGQNVTLSCEQNLNHDAMYWYRQDPGQGLRLIYYSQIVNDFQKGDIAEGYSVSREKKESFPLTVTSAQKNPTAFYLCASNPYGGVTDTQYFGPGTRLTVL.

This clone was detected only a few times. The CDR3 reads CASSMTSTGKTDTQYF. CDR3 DNA: TGTGCCAGCAGCATGACCTCGACAGGGAAGACCGATACGCAGTATTTT. The chain joins TRBV9 to TRBJ2-3; TRBD1 matches 7 bases. This CDR3 has 16 residues. The V gene's germline CDR1 is SGDLS and CDR2 YYNGEE. J gave up 6 bases and V 4 bases, and 14 bases lay outside the gene matches.

The V gene is TRBV2, the J gene TRBJ2-3; 10 nucleotides line up with TRBD2. With V trimmed by 7 bases and J by 3 bases, 4 bases remained unmatched. The CDR3 is 14 amino acids. Germline values: CDR1 SNHLY, CDR2 FYNNEI. The CDR3 region has the DNA TGTGCCAGCACTTGGACTAGCGGAACAGATACGCAGTATTTT. This gives the protein CASTWTSGTDTQYF.

This chain connects TRBV5-4 to TRBJ2-7, with 10 positions matching TRBD2. The junction had 5 bases not matched to a gene; V was cut back by 9 bases and J by 2 bases. Per the germline V gene, CDR1 is SGHNT and CDR2 is YYREEE (reference sequence). The CDR3 is 13 amino acids. The CDR3 nucleotides are TGTGCCACCTGGACTAGCGGAACCTACGAGCAGTACTTC. Translating gives CATWTSGTYEQYF.

This chain uses TRBV11-2 with TRBJ2-1; 15 bases are a match to TRBD2. V shed 7 bases, J shed 7 bases, and the junction held 5 bases outside the gene matches. This CDR3 contains 15 residues. Germline loops: CDR1 SGHAT, CDR2 FQNNGV. The CDR3 nucleotides read TGTGCCAGCACTCCTGGGACTAGCGGGAGGAATGAGCAGTTCTTC. Residues: CASTPGTSGRNEQFF.

The rearrangement joins TRBV2 to TRBJ2-7, with 7 bases lining up with TRBD1. This CDR3 is 13 amino acids long. The V segment lost 8 bases and the J segment 3 bases; nucleotides outside the gene matches: 7. The germline gives CDR1 SNHLY, CDR2 FYNNEI. The CDR3 here is CASDRDSVYEQYF. The CDR3, as DNA: TGTGCCAGCGACCGGGACAGCGTCTACGAGCAGTACTTC.